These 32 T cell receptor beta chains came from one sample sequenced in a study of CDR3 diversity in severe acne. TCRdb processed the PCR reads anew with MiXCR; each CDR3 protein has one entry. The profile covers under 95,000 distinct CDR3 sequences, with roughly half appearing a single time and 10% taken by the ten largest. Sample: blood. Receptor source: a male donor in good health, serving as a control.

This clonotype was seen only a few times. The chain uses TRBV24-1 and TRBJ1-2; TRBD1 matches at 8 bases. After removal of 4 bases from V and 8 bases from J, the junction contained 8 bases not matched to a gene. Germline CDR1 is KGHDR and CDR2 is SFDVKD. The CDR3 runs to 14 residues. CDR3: CATSDPTGVEGYTF. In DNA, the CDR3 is TGTGCCACCAGTGACCCGACAGGGGTGGAGGGCTACACCTTC.

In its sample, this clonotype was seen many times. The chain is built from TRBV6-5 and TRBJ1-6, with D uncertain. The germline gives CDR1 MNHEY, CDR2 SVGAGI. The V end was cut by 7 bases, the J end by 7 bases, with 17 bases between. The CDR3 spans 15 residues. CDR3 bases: TGTGCCAGCACTCGCATCGTTGGCGACAATTCACCCCTCCACTTT. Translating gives CASTRIVGDNSPLHF.

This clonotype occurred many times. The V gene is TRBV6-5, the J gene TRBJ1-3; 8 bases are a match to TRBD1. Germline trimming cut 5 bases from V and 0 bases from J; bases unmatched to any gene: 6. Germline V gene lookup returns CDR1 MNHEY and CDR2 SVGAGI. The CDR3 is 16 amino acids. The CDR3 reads CASSPRTGSSGNTIYF. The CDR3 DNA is TGTGCCAGCAGTCCCAGGACAGGGAGCTCTGGAAACACCATATATTTT.

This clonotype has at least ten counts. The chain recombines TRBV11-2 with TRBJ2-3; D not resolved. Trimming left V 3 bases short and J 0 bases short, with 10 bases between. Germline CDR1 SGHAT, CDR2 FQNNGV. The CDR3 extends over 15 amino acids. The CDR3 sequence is CASSFISGSTDTQYF. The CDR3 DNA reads TGTGCCAGCAGCTTTATTTCAGGTAGCACAGATACGCAGTATTTT.

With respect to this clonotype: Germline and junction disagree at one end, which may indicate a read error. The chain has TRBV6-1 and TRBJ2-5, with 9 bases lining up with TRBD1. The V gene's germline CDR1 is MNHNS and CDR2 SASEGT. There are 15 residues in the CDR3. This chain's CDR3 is CVSSPPSGQGKTQYF. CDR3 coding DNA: TGTGTCAGCAGTCCCCCCTCGGGACAGGGAAAGACCCAGTACTTC.

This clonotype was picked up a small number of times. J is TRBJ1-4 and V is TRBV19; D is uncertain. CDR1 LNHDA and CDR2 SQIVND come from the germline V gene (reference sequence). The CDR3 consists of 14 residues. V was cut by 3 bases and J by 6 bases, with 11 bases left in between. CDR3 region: CASSIAGLYEKLFF. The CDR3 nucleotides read TGTGCCAGTAGTATTGCAGGATTGTATGAAAAACTGTTTTTT.

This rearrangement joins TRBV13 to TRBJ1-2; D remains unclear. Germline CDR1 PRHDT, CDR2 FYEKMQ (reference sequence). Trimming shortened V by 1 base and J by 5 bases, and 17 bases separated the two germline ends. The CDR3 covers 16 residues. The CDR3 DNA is TGTGCCAGCAGCTTAGAGTGGGCGGCCGGCTCTTATGGCTACACCTTC. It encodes CASSLEWAAGSYGYTF.

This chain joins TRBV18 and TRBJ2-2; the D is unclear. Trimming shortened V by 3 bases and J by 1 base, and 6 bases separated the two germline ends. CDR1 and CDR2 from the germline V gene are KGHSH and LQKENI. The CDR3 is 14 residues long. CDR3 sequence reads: CASSPRQNTGELFF. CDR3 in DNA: TGTGCCAGCTCACCGAGACAGAACACCGGGGAGCTGTTTTTT. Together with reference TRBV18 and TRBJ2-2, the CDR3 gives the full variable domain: NAGVMQNPRHLVRRRGQEARLRCSPMKGHSHVYWYRQLPEEGLKFMVYLQKENIIDESGMPKERFSAEFPKEGPSILRIQQVVRGDSAAYFCASSPRQNTGELFFGEGSRLTVL.

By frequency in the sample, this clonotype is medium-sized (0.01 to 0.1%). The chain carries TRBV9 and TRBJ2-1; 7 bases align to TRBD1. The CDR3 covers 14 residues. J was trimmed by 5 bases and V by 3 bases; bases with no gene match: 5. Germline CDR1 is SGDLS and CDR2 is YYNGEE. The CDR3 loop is CASSAGQQDNEQFF. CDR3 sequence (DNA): TGTGCCAGCAGCGCGGGACAGCAAGACAATGAGCAGTTCTTC.

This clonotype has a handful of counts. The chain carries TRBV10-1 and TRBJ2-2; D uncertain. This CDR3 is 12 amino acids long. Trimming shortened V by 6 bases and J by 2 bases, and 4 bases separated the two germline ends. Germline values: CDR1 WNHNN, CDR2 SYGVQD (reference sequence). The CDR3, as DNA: TGCGCCAGCAGGGACAACACCGGGGAGCTGTTTTTT. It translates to CASRDNTGELFF.

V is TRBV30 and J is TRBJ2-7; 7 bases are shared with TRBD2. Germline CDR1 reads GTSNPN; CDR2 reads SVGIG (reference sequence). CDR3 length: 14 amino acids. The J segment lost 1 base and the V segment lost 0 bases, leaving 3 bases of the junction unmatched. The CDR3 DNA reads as TGTGCCTGGAGTGTCGCTAGCGGTTCCTACGAGCAGTACTTC. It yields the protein CAWSVASGSYEQYF.

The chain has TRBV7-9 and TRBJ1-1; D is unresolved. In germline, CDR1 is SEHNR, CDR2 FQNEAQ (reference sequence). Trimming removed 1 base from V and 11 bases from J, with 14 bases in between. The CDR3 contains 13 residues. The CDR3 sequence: CASSLVYSLEAFF. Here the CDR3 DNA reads TGTGCCAGCAGCTTAGTGTACTCCCTCGAGGCTTTCTTT.

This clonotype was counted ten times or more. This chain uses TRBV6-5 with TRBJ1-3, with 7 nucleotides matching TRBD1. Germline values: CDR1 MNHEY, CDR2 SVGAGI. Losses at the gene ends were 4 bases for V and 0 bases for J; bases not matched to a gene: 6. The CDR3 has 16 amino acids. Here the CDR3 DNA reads TGTGCCAGCAGTTCACAGGGGTTAGTCTCTGGAAACACCATATATTTT. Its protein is CASSSQGLVSGNTIYF.

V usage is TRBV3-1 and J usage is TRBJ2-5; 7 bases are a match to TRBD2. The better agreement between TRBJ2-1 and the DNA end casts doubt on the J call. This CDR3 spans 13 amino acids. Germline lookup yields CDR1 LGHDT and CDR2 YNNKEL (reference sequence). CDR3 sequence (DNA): TGTGCCAGCTTGGGAGGGCCAGGCAATGAGCAGTTCTTC. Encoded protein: CASLGGPGNEQFF.

This CDR3 reads CASSFGQGTPNEQFF. CDR3 in DNA: TGTGCCAGCAGCTTCGGACAGGGGACACCCAATGAGCAGTTCTTC. The rearrangement links TRBV13 to TRBJ2-1; TRBD1 matches at 9 bases. The V gene's germline CDR1 is PRHDT and CDR2 FYEKMQ (reference sequence). V shed 3 bases and J 6 bases; nucleotides not matched to a gene: 6. The CDR3 is 15 amino acids.

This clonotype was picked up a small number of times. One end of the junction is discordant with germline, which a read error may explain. The CDR3 DNA follows: TGTGCTAGCAGCTTAAGTAGTGCCAGCAGGACAGGGGAGGTTCGTGAGCAGTACTTC. Its translation is CASSLSSASRTGEVREQYF. This chain connects TRBV7-7 to TRBJ2-7; 9 bases match TRBD1. CDR1 is SSHAT, CDR2 FNYEAQ, per germline (reference sequence). The CDR3 runs 19 residues.

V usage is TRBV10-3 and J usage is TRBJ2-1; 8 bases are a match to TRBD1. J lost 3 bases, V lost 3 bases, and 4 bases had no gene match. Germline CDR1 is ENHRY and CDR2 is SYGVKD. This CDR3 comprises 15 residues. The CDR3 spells CAISEQGESYNEQFF. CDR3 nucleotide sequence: TGTGCCATCAGTGAACAGGGGGAAAGCTACAATGAGCAGTTCTTC.

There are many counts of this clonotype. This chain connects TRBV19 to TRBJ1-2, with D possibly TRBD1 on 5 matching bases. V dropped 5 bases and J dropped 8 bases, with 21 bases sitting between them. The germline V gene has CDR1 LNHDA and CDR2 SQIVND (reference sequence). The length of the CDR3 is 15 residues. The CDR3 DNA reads TGTGCCAGTAGTTTAGGGACTTTGAGAAGGGGCGGCTACACCTTC. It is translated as CASSLGTLRRGGYTF.

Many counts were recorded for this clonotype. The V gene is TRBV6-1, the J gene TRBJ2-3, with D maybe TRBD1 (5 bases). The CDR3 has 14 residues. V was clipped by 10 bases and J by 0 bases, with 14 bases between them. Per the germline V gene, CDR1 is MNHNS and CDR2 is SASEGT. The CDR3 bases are TGTGCCACAGGACACATTTCCAGCACAGATACGCAGTATTTT. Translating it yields CATGHISSTDTQYF.

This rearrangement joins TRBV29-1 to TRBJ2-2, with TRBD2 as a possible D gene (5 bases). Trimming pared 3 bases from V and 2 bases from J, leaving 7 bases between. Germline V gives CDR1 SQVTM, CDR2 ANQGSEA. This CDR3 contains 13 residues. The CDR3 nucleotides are TGCAGCGTTGATCGGGGAAACACCGGGGAGCTGTTTTTT. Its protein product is CSVDRGNTGELFF.

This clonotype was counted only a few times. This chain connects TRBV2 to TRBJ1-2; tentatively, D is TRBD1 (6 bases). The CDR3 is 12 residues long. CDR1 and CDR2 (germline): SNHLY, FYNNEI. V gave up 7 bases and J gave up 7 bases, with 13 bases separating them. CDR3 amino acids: CASTQSRGGYTF. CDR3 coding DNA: TGTGCCAGCACTCAGTCCAGGGGTGGCTACACCTTC.

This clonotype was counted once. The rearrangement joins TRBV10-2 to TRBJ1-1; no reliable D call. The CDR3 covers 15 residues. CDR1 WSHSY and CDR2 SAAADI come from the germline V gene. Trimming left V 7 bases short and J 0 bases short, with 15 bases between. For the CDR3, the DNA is TGCGCCAGCAAACCCAGACAAGACATGAACACTGAAGCTTTCTTT. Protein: CASKPRQDMNTEAFF.

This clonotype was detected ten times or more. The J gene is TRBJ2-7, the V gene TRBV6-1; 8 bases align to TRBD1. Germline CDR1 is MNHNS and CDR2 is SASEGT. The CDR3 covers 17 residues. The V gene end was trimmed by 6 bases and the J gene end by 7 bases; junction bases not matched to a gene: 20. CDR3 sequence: CASREDRANLLRGEQYF. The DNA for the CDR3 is TGTGCCAGCAGGGAGGACAGGGCGAACCTTTTACGGGGGGAGCAGTACTTC.

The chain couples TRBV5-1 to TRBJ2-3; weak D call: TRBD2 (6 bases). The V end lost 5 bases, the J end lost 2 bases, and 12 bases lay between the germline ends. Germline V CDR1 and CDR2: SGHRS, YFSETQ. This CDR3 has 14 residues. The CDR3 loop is CASSISGPTDTQYF. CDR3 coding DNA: TGCGCCAGCAGTATTAGCGGACCCACAGATACGCAGTATTTT.

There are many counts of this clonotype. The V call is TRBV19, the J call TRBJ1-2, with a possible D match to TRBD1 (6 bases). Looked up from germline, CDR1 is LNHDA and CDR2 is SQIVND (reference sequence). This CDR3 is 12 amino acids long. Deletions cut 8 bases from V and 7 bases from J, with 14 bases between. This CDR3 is CASYYTGSGYTF. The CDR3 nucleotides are TGTGCCAGTTACTATACAGGGAGTGGCTACACCTTC. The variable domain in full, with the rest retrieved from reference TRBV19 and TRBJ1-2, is DGGITQSPKYLFRKEGQNVTLSCEQNLNHDAMYWYRQDPGQGLRLIYYSQIVNDFQKGDIAEGYSVSREKKESFPLTVTSAQKNPTAFYLCASYYTGSGYTFGSGTRLTVV.

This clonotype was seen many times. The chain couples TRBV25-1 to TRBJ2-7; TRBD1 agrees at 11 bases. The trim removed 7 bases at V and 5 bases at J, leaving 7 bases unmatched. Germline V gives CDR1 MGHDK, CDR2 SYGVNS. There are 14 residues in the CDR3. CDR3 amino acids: CASTRGTGGHEQYF. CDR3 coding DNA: TGTGCCAGCACTCGAGGGACAGGGGGTCACGAGCAGTACTTC.

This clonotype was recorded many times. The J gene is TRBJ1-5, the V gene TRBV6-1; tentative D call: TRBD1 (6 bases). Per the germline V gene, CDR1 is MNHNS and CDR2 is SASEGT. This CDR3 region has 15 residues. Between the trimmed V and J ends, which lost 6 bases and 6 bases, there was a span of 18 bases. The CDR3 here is CASRLDSGRGQPQHF. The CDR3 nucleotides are TGTGCCAGCAGATTGGACAGTGGGAGGGGTCAGCCCCAGCATTTT.

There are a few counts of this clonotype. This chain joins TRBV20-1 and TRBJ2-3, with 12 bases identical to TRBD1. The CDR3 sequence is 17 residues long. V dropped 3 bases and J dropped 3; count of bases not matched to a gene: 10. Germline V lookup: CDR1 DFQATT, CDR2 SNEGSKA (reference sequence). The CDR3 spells CSASSFGTGGATDTQYF. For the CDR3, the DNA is TGCAGTGCTAGTAGTTTTGGGACAGGGGGCGCGACAGATACGCAGTATTTT.

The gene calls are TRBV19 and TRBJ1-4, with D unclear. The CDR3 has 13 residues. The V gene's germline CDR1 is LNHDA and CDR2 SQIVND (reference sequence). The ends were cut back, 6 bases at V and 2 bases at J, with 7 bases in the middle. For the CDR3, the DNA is TGTGCCAGTAGGGAGAGGACTAATGAAAAACTGTTTTTT. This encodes CASRERTNEKLFF.

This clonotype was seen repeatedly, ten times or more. CDR3 sequence: CASIGGTLDEQFF. CDR3 sequence (DNA): TGTGCCAGCATTGGGGGGACTCTTGATGAGCAGTTCTTC. The gene calls are TRBV28 and TRBJ2-1; tentative D call: TRBD2 (6 bases). Trimming pared 7 bases from V and 8 bases from J, leaving 15 bases between. This CDR3 spans 13 amino acids. Germline lookup yields CDR1 MDHEN and CDR2 SYDVKM.

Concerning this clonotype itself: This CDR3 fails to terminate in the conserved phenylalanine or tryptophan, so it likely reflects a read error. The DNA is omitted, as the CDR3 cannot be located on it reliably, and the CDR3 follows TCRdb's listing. The CDR3 region is CASSQDEGTGPTYGYTFGS. This chain connects TRBV4-1 to TRBJ2-5; the tabulated D call, TRBD1, remains unverified against the DNA. CDR1 MGHRA and CDR2 YSYEKL come from the germline V gene. The CDR3 contains 19 residues when both ends are counted.

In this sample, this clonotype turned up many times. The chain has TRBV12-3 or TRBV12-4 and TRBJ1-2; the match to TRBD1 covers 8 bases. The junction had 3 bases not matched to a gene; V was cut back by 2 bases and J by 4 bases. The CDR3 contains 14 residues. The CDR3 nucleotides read TGTGCCAGCAGTTTACGGACAGGGACCTATGGCTACACCTTC. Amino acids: CASSLRTGTYGYTF.